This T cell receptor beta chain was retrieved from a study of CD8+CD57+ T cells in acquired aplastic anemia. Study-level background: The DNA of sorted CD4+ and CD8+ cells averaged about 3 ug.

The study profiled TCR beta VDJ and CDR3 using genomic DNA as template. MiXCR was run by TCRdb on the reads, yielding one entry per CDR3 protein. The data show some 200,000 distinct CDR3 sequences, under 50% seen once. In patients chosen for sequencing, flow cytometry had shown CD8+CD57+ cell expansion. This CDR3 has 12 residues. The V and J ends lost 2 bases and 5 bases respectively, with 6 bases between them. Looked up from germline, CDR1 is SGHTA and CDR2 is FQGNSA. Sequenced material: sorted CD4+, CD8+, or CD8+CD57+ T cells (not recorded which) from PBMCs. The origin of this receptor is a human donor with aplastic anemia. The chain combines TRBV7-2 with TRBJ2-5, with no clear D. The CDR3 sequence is CASSLSAETQYF. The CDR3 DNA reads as TGTGCCAGCAGCTTAAGCGCGGAGACCCAGTACTTC.